This passage covers 14 T cell receptor beta chains from one sample sequenced in a study of blood T cell repertoires in COVID-19. Clones were sequenced by immunoSEQ multiplex PCR, and TCRdb holds only the in-frame ones, with some missing. This sample has 80,000 to 100,000 clones; 75% to 90% occur once, and the top ten carry about 1.5%. The sample consisted of peripheral blood. The receptors were sampled from a human donor with active COVID-19. The donor label of this sample is uncertain.

This rearrangement joins TRBV7-8 to TRBJ1-6; D remains ambiguous. Germline CDR1 and CDR2: SGHVS and FQNEAQ. The CDR3 contains 15 residues. The germline V and J ends were trimmed by 5 bases and 0 bases, with 8 bases remaining between them. CDR3 region: CASSSHSSYNSPLHF. The CDR3 DNA reads TGTGCCAGCAGCAGCCACAGCTCCTATAATTCACCCCTCCACTTT.

CDR3 nucleotides: TGCGCCAGCAGTAGGACTGGGACTGCCGGGGAGCTGTTTTTT. Its translation: CASSRTGTAGELFF. The rearrangement uses TRBV10-1 and TRBJ2-2, with D tentatively TRBD2 (6 bases). Trimming removed 5 bases at V and 6 bases at J, with 13 bases between. The CDR3 is 14 residues long. Germline V gene sequence: CDR1 WNHNN, CDR2 SYGVQD (reference sequence).

This clone was counted only a few times. The chain employs TRBV5-1 and TRBJ2-2, with 11 bases aligning to TRBD2. CDR1 is SGHRS and CDR2 is YFSETQ in the germline V gene. The CDR3 totals 17 residues. J lost 2 bases, V lost 5 bases, and 8 bases had no gene match. The CDR3 loop reads CASRYTSGGLNTGELFF. The CDR3 nucleotides read TGCGCCAGCAGATACACTAGCGGGGGCCTCAACACCGGGGAGCTGTTTTTT.

This clone was observed at least ten times. CDR3 loop: CASSQRNRPYGYTF. Written as DNA, the CDR3 is TGTGCCAGCAGCCAAAGGAACAGGCCCTATGGCTACACCTTC. This rearrangement joins TRBV14 to TRBJ1-2, with TRBD1 as a possible D gene (5 bases). Per the germline V gene, CDR1 is SGHDN and CDR2 is FVKESK. The length of the CDR3 is 14 residues. V was pared by 2 bases and J by 4 bases, with 11 bases between.

The chain couples TRBV3-1 (or the pseudogene TRBV3-2) to TRBJ1-1, with D maybe TRBD1 (5 bases). V lost 1 base, J lost 5 bases, and 14 bases lay in between. Per the germline V gene, CDR1 is LGHDT and CDR2 is YNNKEL (reference sequence). This CDR3 has 15 residues. The CDR3 sequence is CASSQAFRVGTEAFF. In DNA, the CDR3 is TGTGCCAGCAGCCAAGCTTTCAGGGTGGGTACTGAAGCTTTCTTT.

The chain employs TRBV4-1 and TRBJ2-1; TRBD2 matches 8 bases. Germline V gene sequence: CDR1 MGHRA, CDR2 YSYEKL. This CDR3 is built from 16 residues. The J segment lost 13 bases and the V segment lost 3 bases, leaving 17 bases of the junction unmatched. CDR3 amino acids: CASSHGLAGPPDLQFF. The CDR3 nucleotides read TGCGCCAGCAGCCACGGGCTAGCGGGCCCTCCCGATCTCCAGTTCTTC.

V usage is TRBV5-1 and J usage is TRBJ2-1, with TRBD1 matching 8 bases. Germline assignment: CDR1 SGHRS and CDR2 YFSETQ. V was pared by 0 bases and J by 0 bases, with 2 bases of the junction left unmatched. This CDR3 spans 16 amino acids. CDR3 loop: CASSLEGTGSYNEQFF. CDR3 nucleotide sequence: TGCGCCAGCAGCTTGGAGGGGACAGGCTCCTACAATGAGCAGTTCTTC. Using reference TRBV5-1 and TRBJ2-1 for the parts outside the CDR3, the full variable domain is KAGVTQTPRYLIKTRGQQVTLSCSPISGHRSVSWYQQTPGQGLQFLFEYFSETQRNKGNFPGRFSGRQFSNSRSEMNVSTLELGDSALYLCASSLEGTGSYNEQFFGPGTRLTVL.

The rearrangement links TRBV13 to TRBJ2-5; a possible D gene is TRBD1 (6 bases). The CDR3 sequence is 15 residues long. The V end was cut by 4 bases, the J end by 4 bases, with 16 bases between. Per germline, CDR1 PRHDT and CDR2 FYEKMQ (reference sequence). The CDR3 sequence: CASSSAGVHRETQYF. The CDR3 DNA follows: TGTGCCAGCAGCTCGGCAGGGGTACATAGAGAGACCCAGTACTTC.

The J gene is TRBJ1-1, the V gene TRBV18, with 7 bases that match TRBD1. The germline gives CDR1 KGHSH, CDR2 LQKENI. The CDR3 is made up of 14 amino acids. The V gene end was trimmed by 5 bases and the J gene end by 0 bases; junction bases not matched to a gene: 3. CDR3 sequence reads: CASSKGQLNTEAFF. The CDR3, as DNA: TGTGCCAGCTCAAAGGGACAGCTGAACACTGAAGCTTTCTTT.

This chain links TRBV19 with TRBJ1-1; the D gene is possibly TRBD1 (5 bases). V shed 3 bases and J shed 0 bases, with 14 bases lying between them. The CDR3 is 16 residues long. Germline V lookup: CDR1 LNHDA, CDR2 SQIVND (reference sequence). The CDR3 coding sequence is TGTGCCAGTAGTATTATTCTAGAGGACATGAACACTGAAGCTTTCTTT. The encoded protein is CASSIILEDMNTEAFF. Full variable domain (outside the CDR3, taken from reference TRBV19 and TRBJ1-1): DGGITQSPKYLFRKEGQNVTLSCEQNLNHDAMYWYRQDPGQGLRLIYYSQIVNDFQKGDIAEGYSVSREKKESFPLTVTSAQKNPTAFYLCASSIILEDMNTEAFFGQGTRLTVV.

The rearrangement links TRBV27 to TRBJ2-7; 12 bases are shared with TRBD2. This CDR3 is built from 16 residues. J gave up 6 bases and V 2 bases, and 8 bases lay outside the gene matches. Germline-derived CDR1 and CDR2 are MNHEY and SMNVEV (reference sequence). This CDR3 reads CASSLLAASGGGEQYF. Here the CDR3 DNA reads TGTGCCAGCAGTTTACTTGCGGCTAGCGGGGGGGGCGAGCAGTACTTC.

This clone occurred once. The chain uses TRBV11-3 and TRBJ1-1; TRBD1 aligns across 8 bases. The CDR3 is 14 amino acids. Germline V CDR1 and CDR2: SGHNT, YENEEA. V lost 4 bases to trimming and J lost 11 bases; unmatched junction nucleotides: 12. CDR3 coding DNA: TGTGCCAGCAGCTGGGACAGGTCGGGCGTATGGGCTTTCTTT. Its protein is CASSWDRSGVWAFF.

The rearrangement uses TRBV6-2 or TRBV6-3 and TRBJ2-1; 8 bases fit TRBD1. Germline CDR1 reads MNHEY; CDR2 reads SVGEGT. The junction had 7 bases not matched to a gene; V was cut back by 6 bases and J by 3 bases. The CDR3 has 15 residues. The chain's CDR3 is CASSAPGGSYNEQFF. The CDR3 bases are TGTGCCAGCAGCGCCCCAGGGGGCAGCTACAATGAGCAGTTCTTC.

This chain connects TRBV6-5 to TRBJ2-5; D is perhaps TRBD1 (7 bases). The CDR3 spans 15 residues. V was trimmed by 6 bases and J by 6 bases, leaving 20 bases between them. Germline lookup yields CDR1 MNHEY and CDR2 SVGAGI. Here the CDR3 reads CASREGQSPFQTQYF. Written as DNA, the CDR3 is TGTGCCAGCAGGGAGGGACAGAGTCCCTTCCAGACCCAGTACTTC.